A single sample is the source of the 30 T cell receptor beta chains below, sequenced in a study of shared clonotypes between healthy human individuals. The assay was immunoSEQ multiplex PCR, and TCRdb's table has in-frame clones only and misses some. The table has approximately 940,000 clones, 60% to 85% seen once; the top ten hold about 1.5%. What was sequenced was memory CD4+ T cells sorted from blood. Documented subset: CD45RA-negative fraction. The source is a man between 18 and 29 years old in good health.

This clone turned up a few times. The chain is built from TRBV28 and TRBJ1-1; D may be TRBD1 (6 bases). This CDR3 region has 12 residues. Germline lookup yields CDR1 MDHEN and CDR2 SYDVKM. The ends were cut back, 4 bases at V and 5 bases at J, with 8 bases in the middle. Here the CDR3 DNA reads TGTGCCAGCAGTTCTCAGGGGACTGAAGCTTTCTTT. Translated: CASSSQGTEAFF.

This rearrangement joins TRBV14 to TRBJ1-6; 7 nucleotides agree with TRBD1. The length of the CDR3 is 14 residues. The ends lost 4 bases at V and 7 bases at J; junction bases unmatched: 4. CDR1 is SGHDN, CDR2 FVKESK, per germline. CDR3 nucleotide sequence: TGTGCCAGCAGCCTACAGGGGTCGAATTCACCCCTCCACTTT. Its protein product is CASSLQGSNSPLHF.

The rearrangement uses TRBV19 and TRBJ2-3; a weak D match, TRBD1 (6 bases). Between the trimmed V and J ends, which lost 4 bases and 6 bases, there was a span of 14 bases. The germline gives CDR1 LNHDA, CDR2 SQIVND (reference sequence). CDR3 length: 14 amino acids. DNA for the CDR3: TGTGCCAGTAGTACCGGGACACCCCCGGATACGCAGTATTTT. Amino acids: CASSTGTPPDTQYF.

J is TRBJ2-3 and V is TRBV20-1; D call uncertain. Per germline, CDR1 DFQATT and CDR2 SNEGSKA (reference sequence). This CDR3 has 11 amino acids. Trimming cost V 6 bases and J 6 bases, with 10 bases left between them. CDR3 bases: TGCAGTGCCCCTGTCTCGGATACGCAGTATTTT. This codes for CSAPVSDTQYF.

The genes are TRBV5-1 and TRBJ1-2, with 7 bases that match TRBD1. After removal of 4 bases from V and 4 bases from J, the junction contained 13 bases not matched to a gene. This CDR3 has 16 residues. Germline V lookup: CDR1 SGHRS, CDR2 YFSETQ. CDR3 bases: TGCGCCAGCAGCCAAACAACAGGGGCGTCTTCCTATGGCTACACCTTC. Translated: CASSQTTGASSYGYTF.

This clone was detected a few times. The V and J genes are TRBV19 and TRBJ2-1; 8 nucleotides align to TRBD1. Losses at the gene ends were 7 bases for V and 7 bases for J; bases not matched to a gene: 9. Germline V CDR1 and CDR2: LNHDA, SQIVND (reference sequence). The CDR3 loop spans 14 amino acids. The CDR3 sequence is CASTGTGLGNEQFF. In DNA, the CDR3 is TGTGCCAGTACCGGGACAGGTCTAGGGAATGAGCAGTTCTTC.

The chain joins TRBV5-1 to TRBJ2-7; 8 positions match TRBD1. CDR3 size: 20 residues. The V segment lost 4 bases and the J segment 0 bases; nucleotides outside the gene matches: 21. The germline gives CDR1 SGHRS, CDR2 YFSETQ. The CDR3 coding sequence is TGCGCCAGCAGCCCTTCACCCCTCGGGACAGGCCCATCGGGCTCCTACGAGCAGTACTTC. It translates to CASSPSPLGTGPSGSYEQYF.

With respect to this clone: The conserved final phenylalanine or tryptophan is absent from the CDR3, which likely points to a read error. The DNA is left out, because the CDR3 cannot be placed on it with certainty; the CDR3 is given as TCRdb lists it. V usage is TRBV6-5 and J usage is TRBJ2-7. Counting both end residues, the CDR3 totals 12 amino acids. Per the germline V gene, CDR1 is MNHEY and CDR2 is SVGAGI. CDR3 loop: CASSQGMDGHTY.

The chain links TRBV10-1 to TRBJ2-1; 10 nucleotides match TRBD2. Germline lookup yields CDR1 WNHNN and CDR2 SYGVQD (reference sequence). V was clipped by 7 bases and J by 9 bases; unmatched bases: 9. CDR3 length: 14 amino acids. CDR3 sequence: CASIGSSGSGEQFF. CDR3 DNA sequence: TGCGCCAGCATCGGGTCTAGCGGGAGCGGTGAGCAGTTCTTC.

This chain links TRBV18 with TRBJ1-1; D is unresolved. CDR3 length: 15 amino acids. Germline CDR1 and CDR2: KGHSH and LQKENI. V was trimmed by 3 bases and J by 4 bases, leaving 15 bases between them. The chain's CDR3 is CASSPPYDWGTEAFF. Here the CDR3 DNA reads TGTGCCAGCTCACCCCCCTACGATTGGGGCACTGAAGCTTTCTTT.

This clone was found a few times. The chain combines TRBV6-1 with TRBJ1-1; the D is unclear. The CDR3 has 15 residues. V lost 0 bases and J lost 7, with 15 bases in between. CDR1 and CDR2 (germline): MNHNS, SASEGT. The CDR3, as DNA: TGTGCCAGCAGTGAAGCGTCCAGGTCCTACTTTGAAGCTTTCTTT. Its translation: CASSEASRSYFEAFF.

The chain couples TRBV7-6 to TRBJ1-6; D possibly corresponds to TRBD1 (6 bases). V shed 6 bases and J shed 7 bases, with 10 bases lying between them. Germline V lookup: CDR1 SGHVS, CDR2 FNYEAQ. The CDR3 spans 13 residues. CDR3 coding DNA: TGTGCCAGCAGGTCGGGACACAATTCACCCCTCCACTTT. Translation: CASRSGHNSPLHF.

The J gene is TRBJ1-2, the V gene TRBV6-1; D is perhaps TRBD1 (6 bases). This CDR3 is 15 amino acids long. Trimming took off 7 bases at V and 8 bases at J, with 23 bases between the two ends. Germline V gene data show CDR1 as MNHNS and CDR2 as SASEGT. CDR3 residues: CASTRITTGSIGYTF. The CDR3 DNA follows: TGTGCCAGCACCAGAATTACTACAGGGTCAATCGGCTACACCTTC.

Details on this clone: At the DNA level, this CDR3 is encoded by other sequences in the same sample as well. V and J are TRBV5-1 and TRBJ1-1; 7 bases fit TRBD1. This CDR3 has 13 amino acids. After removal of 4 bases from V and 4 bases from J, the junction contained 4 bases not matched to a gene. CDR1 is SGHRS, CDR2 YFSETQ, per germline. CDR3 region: CASSLQGGTEAFF. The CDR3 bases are TGCGCCAGCAGCCTCCAGGGGGGCACTGAAGCTTTCTTT. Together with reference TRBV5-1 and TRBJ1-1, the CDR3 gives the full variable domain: KAGVTQTPRYLIKTRGQQVTLSCSPISGHRSVSWYQQTPGQGLQFLFEYFSETQRNKGNFPGRFSGRQFSNSRSEMNVSTLELGDSALYLCASSLQGGTEAFFGQGTRLTVV.

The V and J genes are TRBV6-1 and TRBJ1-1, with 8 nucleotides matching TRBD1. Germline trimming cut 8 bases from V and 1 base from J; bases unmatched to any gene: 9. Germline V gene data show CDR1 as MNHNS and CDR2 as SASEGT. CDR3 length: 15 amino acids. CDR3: CASFKTGVANTEAFF. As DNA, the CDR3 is TGTGCCAGCTTTAAGACAGGGGTGGCGAACACTGAAGCTTTCTTT.

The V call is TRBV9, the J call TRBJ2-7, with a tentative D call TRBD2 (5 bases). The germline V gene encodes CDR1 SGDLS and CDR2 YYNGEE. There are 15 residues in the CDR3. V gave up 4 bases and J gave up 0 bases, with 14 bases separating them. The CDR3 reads CASSPNGGSSYEQYF. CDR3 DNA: TGTGCCAGCAGCCCGAACGGTGGGAGCTCCTACGAGCAGTACTTC.

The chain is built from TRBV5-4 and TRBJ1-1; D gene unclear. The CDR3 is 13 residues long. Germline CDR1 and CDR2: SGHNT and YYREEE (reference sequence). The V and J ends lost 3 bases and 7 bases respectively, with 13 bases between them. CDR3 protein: CASSSPSHLEAFF. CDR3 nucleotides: TGTGCCAGCAGCTCGCCAAGTCACCTTGAAGCTTTCTTT. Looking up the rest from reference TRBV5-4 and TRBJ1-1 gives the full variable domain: ETGVTQSPTHLIKTRGQQVTLRCSSQSGHNTVSWYQQALGQGPQFIFQYYREEENGRGNFPPRFSGLQFPNYSSELNVNALELDDSALYLCASSSPSHLEAFFGQGTRLTVV.

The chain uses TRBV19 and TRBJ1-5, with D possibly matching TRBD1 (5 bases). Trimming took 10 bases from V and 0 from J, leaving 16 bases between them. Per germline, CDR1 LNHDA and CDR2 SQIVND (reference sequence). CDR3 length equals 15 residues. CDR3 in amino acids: CATDSDTFSNQPQHF. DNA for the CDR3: TGTGCCACCGACTCGGACACCTTTAGCAATCAGCCCCAGCATTTT.

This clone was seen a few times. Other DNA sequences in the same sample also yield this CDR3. The CDR3 DNA reads TGTGCCAGCAGTAGGGACAGGGACCCTGGAAACACCATATATTTT. It is translated as CASSRDRDPGNTIYF. The J gene is TRBJ1-3, the V gene TRBV6-1; TRBD1 matches 9 bases. J lost 2 bases, V lost 5 bases, and 4 bases had no gene match. Per germline, CDR1 MNHNS and CDR2 SASEGT. This CDR3 is built from 15 residues.

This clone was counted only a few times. CDR3 sequence reads: CASSLLTGTQPYNEQFF. In nucleotides, the CDR3 is TGCGCCAGCAGCTTGTTAACCGGGACCCAACCCTACAATGAGCAGTTCTTC. The chain has TRBV5-1 and TRBJ2-1; D is perhaps TRBD1 or TRBD2 (5 bases each). The CDR3 spans 17 residues. The germline gives CDR1 SGHRS, CDR2 YFSETQ. The V and J ends lost 1 base and 2 bases respectively, with 16 bases between them.

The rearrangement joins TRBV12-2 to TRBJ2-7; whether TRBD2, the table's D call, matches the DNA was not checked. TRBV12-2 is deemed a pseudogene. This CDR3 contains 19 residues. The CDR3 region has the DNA TGTGCAAGTCGCTTACCAGGGACTAGCGGGATTCCTACCTCCTACGAGCAGTACTTC. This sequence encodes CASRLPGTSGIPTSYEQYF.

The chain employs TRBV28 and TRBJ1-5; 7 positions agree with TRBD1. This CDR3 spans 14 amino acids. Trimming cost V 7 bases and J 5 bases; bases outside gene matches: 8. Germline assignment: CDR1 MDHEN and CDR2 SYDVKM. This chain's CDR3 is CASNWDRHYQPQHF. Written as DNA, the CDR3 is TGTGCCAGCAACTGGGACAGACATTATCAGCCCCAGCATTTT.

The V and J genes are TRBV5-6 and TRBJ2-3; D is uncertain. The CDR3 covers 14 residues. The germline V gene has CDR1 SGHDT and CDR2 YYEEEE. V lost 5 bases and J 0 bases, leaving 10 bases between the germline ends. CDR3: CASSRPSSTDTQYF. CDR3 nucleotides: TGTGCCAGCAGTCGCCCCTCGAGCACAGATACGCAGTATTTT.

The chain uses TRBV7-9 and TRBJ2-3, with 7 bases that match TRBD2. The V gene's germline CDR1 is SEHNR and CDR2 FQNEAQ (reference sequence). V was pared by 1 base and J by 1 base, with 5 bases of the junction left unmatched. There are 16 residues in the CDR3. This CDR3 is CASSLGPGGGTDTQYF. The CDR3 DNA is TGTGCCAGCAGCTTAGGCCCGGGGGGAGGCACAGATACGCAGTATTTT.

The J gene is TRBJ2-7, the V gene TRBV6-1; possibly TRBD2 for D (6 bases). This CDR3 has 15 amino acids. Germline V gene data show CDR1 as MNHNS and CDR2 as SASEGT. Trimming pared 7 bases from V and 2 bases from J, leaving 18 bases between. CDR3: CASTSRRDGTYEQYF. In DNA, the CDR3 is TGTGCCAGCACCTCCCGGAGGGACGGGACCTACGAGCAGTACTTC.

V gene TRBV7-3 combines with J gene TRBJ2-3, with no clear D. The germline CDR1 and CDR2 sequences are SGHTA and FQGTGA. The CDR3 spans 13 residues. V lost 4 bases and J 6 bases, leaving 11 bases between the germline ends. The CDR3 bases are TGTGCCAGCAGCTCCCTAGGACCCGATACGCAGTATTTT. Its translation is CASSSLGPDTQYF.

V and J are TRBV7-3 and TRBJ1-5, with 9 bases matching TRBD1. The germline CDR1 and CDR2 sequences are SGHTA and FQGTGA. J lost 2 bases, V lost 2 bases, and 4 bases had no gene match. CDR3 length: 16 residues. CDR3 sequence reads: CASSLPRTGGNQPQHF. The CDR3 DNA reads TGTGCCAGCAGCTTACCCCGGACAGGGGGCAATCAGCCCCAGCATTTT.

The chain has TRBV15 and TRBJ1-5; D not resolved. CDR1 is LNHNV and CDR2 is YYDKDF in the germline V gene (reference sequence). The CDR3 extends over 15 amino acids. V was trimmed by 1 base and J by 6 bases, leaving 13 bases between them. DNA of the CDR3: TGTGCCACCAGCAGAGGGCTTCTGTTTAGTCAGCCCCAGCATTTT. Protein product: CATSRGLLFSQPQHF.

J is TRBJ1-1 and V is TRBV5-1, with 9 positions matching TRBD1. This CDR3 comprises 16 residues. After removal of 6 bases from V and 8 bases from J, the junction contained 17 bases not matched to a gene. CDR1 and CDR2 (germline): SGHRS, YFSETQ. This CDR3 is CASISRPGQGEREAFF. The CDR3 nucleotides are TGCGCCAGCATTTCGCGACCGGGACAGGGCGAGAGGGAAGCTTTCTTT.

The CDR3, as DNA: TGTGCCAGCAGCTTTAAGGGTACTAGCACAGATACGCAGTATTTT. Translated: CASSFKGTSTDTQYF. This sequence joins TRBV5-6 and TRBJ2-3, with no clear D. Germline V gene lookup returns CDR1 SGHDT and CDR2 YYEEEE. The CDR3 covers 15 residues. V shed 2 bases and J shed 0 bases, with 10 bases lying between them.